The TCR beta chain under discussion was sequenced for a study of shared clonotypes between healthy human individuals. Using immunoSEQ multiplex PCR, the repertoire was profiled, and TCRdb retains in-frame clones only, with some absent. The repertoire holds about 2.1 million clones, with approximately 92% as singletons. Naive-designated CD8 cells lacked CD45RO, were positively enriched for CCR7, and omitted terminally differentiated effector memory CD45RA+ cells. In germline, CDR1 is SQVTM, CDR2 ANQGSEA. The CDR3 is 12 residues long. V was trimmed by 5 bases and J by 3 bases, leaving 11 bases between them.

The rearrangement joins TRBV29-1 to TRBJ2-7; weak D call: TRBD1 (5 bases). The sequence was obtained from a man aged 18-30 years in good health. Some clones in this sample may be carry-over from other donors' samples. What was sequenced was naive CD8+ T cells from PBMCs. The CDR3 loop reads CSVQGRVYEQYF. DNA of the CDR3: TGCAGCGTTCAGGGCCGAGTCTACGAGCAGTACTTC.